This paragraph covers one T cell receptor (beta chain) sequence. Its antigen is not identified. This record comes from a study of T cell repertoires in cytomegalovirus infection. Across the whole study: CMV infection plus the matching HLA type was flagged by public TCR beta signatures.

In TCRdb, the reads were re-called with MiXCR into one record per CDR3 protein. The table records some 200,000 distinct CDR3 sequences, about 39% of them present only once. The CDR3 runs 17 residues. Germline CDR1 and CDR2: DFQATT and SNEGSKA (reference sequence). With 0 bases clipped from V and 6 bases from J, the junction kept 11 bases outside the gene matches. Here the sequenced sample was CD8+ T cells from cultured PBMCs, taken from culture after CMV antigen stimulation. V gene TRBV20-1 combines with J gene TRBJ2-2; TRBD2 agrees at 9 bases. This sequence originates from a human donor in good health (CMV status not recorded). Some clones in this sample may be carry-over from other donors' samples. The CDR3 DNA reads TGCAGTGCTAGAGATGCCCTTAGCGGGAGTTCGGCCGGGGAGCTGTTTTTT. Translating gives CSARDALSGSSAGELFF.